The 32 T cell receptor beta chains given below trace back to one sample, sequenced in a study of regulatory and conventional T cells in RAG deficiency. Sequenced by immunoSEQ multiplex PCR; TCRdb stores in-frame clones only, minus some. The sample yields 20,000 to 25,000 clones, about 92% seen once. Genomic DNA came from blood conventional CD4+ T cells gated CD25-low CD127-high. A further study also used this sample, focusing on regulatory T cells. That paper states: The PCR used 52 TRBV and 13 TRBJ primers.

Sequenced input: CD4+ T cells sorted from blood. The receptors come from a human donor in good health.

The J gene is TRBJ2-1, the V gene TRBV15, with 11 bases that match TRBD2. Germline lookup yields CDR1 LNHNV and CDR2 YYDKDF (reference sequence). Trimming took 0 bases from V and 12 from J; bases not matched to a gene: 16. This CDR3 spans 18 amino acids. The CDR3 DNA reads TGTGCCACCAGCAGAGATTCTAGCGGGGGGTCCGACCTCCTCAGGCAGTTCTTC. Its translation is CATSRDSSGGSDLLRQFF. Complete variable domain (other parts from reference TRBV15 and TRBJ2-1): DAMVIQNPRYQVTQFGKPVTLSCSQTLNHNVMYWYQQKSSQAPKLLFHYYDKDFNNEADTPDNFQSRRPNTSFCFLDIRSPGLGDTAMYLCATSRDSSGGSDLLRQFFGPGTRLTVL.

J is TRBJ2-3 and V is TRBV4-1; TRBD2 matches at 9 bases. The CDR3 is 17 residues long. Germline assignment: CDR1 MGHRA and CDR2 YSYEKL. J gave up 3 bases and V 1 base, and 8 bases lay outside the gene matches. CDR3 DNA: TGCGCCAGCAGCCAAGGGGACACTAGCGGGCCGACAGATACGCAGTATTTT. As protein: CASSQGDTSGPTDTQYF.

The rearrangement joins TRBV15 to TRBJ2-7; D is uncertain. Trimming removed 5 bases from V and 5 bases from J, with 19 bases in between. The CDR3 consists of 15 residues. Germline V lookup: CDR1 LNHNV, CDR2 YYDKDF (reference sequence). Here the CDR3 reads CATSYGYVTFNEQYF. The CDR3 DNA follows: TGTGCCACCAGCTATGGGTACGTGACTTTTAACGAGCAGTACTTC. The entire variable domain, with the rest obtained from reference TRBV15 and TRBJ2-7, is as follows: DAMVIQNPRYQVTQFGKPVTLSCSQTLNHNVMYWYQQKSSQAPKLLFHYYDKDFNNEADTPDNFQSRRPNTSFCFLDIRSPGLGDTAMYLCATSYGYVTFNEQYFGPGTRLTVT.

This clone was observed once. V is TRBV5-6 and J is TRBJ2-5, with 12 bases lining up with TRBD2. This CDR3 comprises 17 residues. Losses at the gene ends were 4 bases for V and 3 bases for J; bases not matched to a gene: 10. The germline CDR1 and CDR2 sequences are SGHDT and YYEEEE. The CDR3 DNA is TGTGCCAGCAGCCTGAAATCCACTAGCGGGGGGAAAGAGACCCAGTACTTC. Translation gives CASSLKSTSGGKETQYF.

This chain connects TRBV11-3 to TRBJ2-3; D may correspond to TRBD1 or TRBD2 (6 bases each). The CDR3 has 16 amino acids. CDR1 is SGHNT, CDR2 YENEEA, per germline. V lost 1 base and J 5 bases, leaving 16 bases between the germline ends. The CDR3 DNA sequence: TGTGCCAGCAGCTTAGTTTGGGGGGCAAGGGGAGATACGCAGTATTTT. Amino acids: CASSLVWGARGDTQYF. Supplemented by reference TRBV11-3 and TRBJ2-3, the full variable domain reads EAGVVQSPRYKIIEKKQPVAFWCNPISGHNTLYWYLQNLGQGPELLIRYENEEAVDDSQLPKDRFSAERLKGVDSTLKIQPAELGDSAVYLCASSLVWGARGDTQYFGPGTRLTVL.

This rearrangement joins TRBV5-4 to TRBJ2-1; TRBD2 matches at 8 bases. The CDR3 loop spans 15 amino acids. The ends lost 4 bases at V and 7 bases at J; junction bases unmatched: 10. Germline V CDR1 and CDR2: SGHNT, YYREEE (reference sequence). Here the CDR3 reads CASSDAGTSFNEQFF. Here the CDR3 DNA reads TGTGCCAGCAGCGACGCCGGGACTAGTTTTAATGAGCAGTTCTTC.

CDR3 sequence (DNA): TGTGCCAGCCACCGGGACAGACCGACTGAAAAACTGTTTTTT. It translates to CASHRDRPTEKLFF. J is TRBJ1-4 and V is TRBV28; 7 nucleotides line up with TRBD1. V shed 8 bases and J 7 bases; nucleotides not matched to a gene: 10. Germline CDR1 is MDHEN and CDR2 is SYDVKM. The CDR3 has 14 residues.

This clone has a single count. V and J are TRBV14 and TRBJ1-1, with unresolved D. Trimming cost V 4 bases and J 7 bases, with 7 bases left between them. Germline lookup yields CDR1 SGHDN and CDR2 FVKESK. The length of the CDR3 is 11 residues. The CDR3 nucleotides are TGTGCCAGCAGCCGGAGCGGTGAAGCTTTCTTT. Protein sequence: CASSRSGEAFF.

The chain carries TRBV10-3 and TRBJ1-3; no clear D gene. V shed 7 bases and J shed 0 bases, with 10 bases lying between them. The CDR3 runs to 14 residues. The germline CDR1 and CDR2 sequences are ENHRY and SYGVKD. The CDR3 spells CAIKVSDSGNTIYF. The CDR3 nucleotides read TGTGCCATCAAGGTCTCCGACTCTGGAAACACCATATATTTT.

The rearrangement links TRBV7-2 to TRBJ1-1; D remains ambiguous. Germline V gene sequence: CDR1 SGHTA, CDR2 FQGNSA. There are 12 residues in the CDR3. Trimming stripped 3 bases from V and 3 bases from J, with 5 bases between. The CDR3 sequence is CASSLRDTEAFF. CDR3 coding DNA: TGTGCCAGCAGCTTGAGGGACACTGAAGCTTTCTTT.

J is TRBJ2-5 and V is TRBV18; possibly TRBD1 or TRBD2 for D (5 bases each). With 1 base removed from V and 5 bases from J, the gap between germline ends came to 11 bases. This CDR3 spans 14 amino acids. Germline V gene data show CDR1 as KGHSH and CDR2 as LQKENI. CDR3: CASSPLTGRETQYF. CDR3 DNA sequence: TGTGCCAGCTCACCACTGACGGGGCGGGAGACCCAGTACTTC.

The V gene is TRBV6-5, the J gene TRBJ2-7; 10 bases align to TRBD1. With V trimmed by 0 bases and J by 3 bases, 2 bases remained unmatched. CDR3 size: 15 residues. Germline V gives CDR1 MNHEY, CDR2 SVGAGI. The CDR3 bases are TGTGCCAGCAGTTACTCGGACAGGGGGATCTACGAGCAGTACTTC. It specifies CASSYSDRGIYEQYF.

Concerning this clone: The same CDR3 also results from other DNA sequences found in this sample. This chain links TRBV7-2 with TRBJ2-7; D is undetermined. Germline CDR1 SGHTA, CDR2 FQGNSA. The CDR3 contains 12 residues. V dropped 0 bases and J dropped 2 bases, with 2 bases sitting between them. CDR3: CASSLAPYEQYF. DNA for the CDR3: TGTGCCAGCAGCTTAGCTCCCTACGAGCAGTACTTC. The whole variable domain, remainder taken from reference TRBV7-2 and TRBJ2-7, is GAGVSQSPSNKVTEKGKDVELRCDPISGHTALYWYRQSLGQGLEFLIYFQGNSAPDKSGLPSDRFSAERTGGSVSTLTIQRTQQEDSAVYLCASSLAPYEQYFGPGTRLTVT.

The chain's CDR3 is CASTTTGTGGDEQFF. CDR3 DNA: TGTGCCAGCACCACTACGGGGACAGGGGGCGATGAGCAGTTCTTC. J is TRBJ2-1 and V is TRBV9, with 12 bases identical to TRBD1. With V trimmed by 6 bases and J by 8 bases, 9 bases remained unmatched. Germline CDR1 SGDLS, CDR2 YYNGEE. This CDR3 region has 15 residues.

The CDR3: CASREQGFIGGYTF. CDR3 sequence (DNA): TGTGCCAGCAGAGAACAGGGTTTCATCGGCGGCTACACCTTC. V and J are TRBV6-5 and TRBJ1-2, with D perhaps matching TRBD1 (6 bases). Trimming pared 6 bases from V and 8 bases from J, leaving 19 bases between. Germline V gene data show CDR1 as MNHEY and CDR2 as SVGAGI. This CDR3 contains 14 residues.

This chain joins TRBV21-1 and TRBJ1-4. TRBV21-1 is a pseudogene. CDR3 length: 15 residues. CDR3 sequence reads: CASSRSGRGDEKLFF. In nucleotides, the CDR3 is TGTGCCAGCAGCAGATCCGGACGGGGGGACGAAAAACTGTTTTTT.

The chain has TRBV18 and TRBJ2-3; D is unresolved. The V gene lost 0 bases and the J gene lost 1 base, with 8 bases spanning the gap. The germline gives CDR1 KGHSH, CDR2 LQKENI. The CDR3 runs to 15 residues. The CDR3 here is CASSPPRAGTDTQYF. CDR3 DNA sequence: TGTGCCAGCTCACCACCAAGGGCGGGCACAGATACGCAGTATTTT.

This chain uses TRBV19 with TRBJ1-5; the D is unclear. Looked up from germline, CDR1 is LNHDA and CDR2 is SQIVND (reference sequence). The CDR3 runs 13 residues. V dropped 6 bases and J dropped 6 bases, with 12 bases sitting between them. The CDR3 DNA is TGTGCCAGTAGGCAGGTGGTCGGTCAGCCCCAGCATTTT. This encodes CASRQVVGQPQHF.

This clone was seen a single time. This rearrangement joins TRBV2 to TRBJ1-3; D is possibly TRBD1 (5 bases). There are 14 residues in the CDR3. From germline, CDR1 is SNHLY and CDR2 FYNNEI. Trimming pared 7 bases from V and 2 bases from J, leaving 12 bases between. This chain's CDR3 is CASNLGLTGNTIYF. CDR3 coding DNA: TGTGCCAGCAACCTGGGACTTACTGGAAACACCATATATTTT.

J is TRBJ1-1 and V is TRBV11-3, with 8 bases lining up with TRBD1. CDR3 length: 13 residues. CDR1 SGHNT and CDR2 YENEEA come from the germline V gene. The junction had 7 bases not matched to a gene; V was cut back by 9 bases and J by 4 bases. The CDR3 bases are TGTGCCAGTCAGACAGGACAGGGCACTGAAGCTTTCTTT. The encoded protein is CASQTGQGTEAFF.

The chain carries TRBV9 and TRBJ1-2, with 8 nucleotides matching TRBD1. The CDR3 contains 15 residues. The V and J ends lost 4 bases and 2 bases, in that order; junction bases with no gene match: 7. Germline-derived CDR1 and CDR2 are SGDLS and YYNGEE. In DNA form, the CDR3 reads TGTGCCAGCAGCCCATGGACAGGGCTAAACTATGGCTACACCTTC. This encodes CASSPWTGLNYGYTF.

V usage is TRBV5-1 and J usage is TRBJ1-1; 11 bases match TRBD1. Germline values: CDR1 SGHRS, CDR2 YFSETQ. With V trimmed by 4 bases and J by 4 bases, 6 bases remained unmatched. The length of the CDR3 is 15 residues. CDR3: CASSEKGTGGTEAFF. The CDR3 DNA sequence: TGCGCCAGCAGCGAAAAGGGGACAGGGGGCACTGAAGCTTTCTTT.

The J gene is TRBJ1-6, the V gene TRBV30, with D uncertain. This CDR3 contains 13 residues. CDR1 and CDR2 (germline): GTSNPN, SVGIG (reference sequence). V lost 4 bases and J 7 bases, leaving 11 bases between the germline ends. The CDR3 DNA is TGTGCCTGGAAAGAGGCCAACAATTCACCCCTCCACTTT. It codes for CAWKEANNSPLHF.

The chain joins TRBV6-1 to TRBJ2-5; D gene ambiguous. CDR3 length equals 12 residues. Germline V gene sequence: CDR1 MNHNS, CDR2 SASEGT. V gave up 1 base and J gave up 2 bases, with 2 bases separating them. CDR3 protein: CASSEGQETQYF. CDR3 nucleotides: TGTGCCAGCAGTGAAGGTCAAGAGACCCAGTACTTC.

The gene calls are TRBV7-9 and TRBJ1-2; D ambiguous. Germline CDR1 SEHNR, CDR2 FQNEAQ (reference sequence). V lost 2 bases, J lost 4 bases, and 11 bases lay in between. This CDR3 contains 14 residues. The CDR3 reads CASSLPGPSYGYTF. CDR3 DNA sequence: TGTGCCAGCAGCTTACCCGGGCCTAGCTATGGCTACACCTTC.

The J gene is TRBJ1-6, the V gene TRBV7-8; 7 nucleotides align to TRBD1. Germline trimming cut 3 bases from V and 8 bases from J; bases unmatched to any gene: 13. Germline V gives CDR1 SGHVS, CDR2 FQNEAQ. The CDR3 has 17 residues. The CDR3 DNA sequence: TGTGCCAGCAGCTTGGGTTCGACAGGGATTAGGGATTCACCCCTCCACTTT. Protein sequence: CASSLGSTGIRDSPLHF.

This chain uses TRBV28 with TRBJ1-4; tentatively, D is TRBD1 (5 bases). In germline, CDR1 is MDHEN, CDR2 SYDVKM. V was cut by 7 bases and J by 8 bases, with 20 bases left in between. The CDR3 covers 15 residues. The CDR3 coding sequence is TGTGCCAGCATGGGGGTAGGGCTATTCCGAGAAAAACTGTTTTTT. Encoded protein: CASMGVGLFREKLFF.

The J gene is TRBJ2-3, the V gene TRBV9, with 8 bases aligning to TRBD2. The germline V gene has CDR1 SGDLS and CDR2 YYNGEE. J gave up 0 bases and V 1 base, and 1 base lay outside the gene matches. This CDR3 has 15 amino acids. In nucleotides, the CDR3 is TGTGCCAGCAGCGTATTAGCGGGGAGCACAGATACGCAGTATTTT. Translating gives CASSVLAGSTDTQYF.

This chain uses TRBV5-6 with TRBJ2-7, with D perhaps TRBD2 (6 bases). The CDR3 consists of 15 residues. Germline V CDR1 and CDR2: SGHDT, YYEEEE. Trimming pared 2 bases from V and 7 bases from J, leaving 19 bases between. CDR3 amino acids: CASSFMSSGVREQYF. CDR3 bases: TGTGCCAGCAGCTTTATGAGTAGCGGTGTCAGGGAGCAGTACTTC.

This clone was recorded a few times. Written as DNA, the CDR3 is TGTGCCAGCAGCGTAGGTGACAGGGGAAACACCATATATTTT. This codes for CASSVGDRGNTIYF. The chain carries TRBV9 and TRBJ1-3, with D perhaps matching TRBD1 (6 bases). This CDR3 is 14 amino acids long. V was trimmed by 0 bases and J by 4 bases, leaving 8 bases between them. Germline V lookup: CDR1 SGDLS, CDR2 YYNGEE.

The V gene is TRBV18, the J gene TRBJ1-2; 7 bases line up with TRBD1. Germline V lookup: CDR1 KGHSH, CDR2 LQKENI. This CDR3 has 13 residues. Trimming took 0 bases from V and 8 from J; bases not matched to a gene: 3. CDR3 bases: TGTGCCAGCTCACCACCCGACAGGGAAGGCTACACCTTC. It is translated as CASSPPDREGYTF.

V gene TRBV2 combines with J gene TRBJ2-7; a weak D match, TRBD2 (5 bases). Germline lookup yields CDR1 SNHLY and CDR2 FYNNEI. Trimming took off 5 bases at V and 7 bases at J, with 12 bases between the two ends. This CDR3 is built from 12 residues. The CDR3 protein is CASSRLRGEQYF. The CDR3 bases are TGTGCCAGCAGTCGTTTACGGGGTGAGCAGTACTTC.